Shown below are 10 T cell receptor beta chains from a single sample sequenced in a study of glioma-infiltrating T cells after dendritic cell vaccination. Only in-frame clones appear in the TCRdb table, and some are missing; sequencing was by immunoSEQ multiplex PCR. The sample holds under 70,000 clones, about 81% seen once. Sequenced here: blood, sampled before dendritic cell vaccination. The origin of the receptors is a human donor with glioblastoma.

CDR3 DNA sequence: TGCGCCAGCAGCCAAGATGACGGGGGTAACAATGAGCAGTTCTTC. Amino acid sequence: CASSQDDGGNNEQFF. V is TRBV4-1 and J is TRBJ2-1, with D possibly being TRBD2 (6 bases). Per germline, CDR1 MGHRA and CDR2 YSYEKL. The ends were cut back, 0 bases at V and 5 bases at J, with 11 bases in the middle. The length of the CDR3 is 15 residues.

The CDR3, as DNA: TGTGCCAGCAGACCCCCGGGGGACGCCGTATTGGCTGAAGCTTTCTTT. Protein: CASRPPGDAVLAEAFF. V usage is TRBV28 and J usage is TRBJ1-1; tentative D call: TRBD1 (5 bases). The CDR3 runs 16 residues. Germline V gene lookup returns CDR1 MDHEN and CDR2 SYDVKM. Trimming took 6 bases from V and 6 from J, leaving 23 bases between them.

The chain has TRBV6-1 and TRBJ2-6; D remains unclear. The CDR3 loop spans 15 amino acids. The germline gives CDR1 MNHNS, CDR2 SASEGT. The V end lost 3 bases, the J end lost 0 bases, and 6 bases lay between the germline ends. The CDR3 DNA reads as TGTGCCAGCAGTGAGTGGAGCTCTGGGGCCAACGTCCTGACTTTC. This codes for CASSEWSSGANVLTF.

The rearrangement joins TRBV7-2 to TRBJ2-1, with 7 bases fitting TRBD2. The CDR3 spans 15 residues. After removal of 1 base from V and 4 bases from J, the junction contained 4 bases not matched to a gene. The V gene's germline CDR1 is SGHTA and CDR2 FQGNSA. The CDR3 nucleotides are TGTGCCAGCAGCTTAGGGGGGGGTCCATACAATGAGCAGTTCTTC. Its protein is CASSLGGGPYNEQFF.

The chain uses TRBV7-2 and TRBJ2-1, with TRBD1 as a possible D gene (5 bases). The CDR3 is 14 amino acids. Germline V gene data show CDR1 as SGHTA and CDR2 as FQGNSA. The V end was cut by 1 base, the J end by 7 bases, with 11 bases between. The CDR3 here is CASSLGRTTNEQFF. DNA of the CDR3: TGTGCCAGCAGCTTAGGTAGGACAACGAATGAGCAGTTCTTC.

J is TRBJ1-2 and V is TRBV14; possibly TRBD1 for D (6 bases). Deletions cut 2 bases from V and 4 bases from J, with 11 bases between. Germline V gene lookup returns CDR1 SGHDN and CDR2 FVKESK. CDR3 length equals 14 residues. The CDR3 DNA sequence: TGTGCCAGCAGCCAATCTATCAGGGGCTATGGCTACACCTTC. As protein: CASSQSIRGYGYTF.

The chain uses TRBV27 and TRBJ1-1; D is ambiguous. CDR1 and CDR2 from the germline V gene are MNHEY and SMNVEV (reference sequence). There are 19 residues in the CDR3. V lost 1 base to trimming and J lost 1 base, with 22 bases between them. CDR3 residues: CASSLFPPGFNNPNTEAFF. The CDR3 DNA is TGTGCCAGCAGTTTATTCCCGCCGGGATTCAACAACCCGAACACTGAAGCTTTCTTT.

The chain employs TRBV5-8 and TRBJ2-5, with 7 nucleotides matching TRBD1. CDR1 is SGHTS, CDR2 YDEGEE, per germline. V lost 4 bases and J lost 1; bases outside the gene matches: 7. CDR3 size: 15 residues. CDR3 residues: CASSHIQGPQETQYF. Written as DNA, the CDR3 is TGTGCCAGCAGCCACATACAGGGGCCCCAAGAGACCCAGTACTTC.

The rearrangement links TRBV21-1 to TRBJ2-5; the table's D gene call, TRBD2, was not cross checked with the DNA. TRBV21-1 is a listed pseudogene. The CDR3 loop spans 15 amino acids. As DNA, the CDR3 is TGTGCCAGCAGCCTTCACCGAGAACTTGGAGAGACCCAGTACTTC. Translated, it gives CASSLHRELGETQYF.

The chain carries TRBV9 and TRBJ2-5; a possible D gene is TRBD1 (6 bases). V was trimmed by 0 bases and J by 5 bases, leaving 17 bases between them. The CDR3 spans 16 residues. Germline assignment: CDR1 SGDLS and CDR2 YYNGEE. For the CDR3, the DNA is TGTGCCAGCAGCGTAGAGTCAAGAGGGGGTGTCGAGACCCAGTACTTC. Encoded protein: CASSVESRGGVETQYF.